This is a list of T cell receptor beta chains from one sample in a study of T cell repertoires in cytomegalovirus infection. Each CDR3 protein is one row after TCRdb ran MiXCR on the reads. The sample lists more than 400,000 distinct CDR3 sequences; around a quarter were seen once. Sequencing input: PBMCs. These receptors came from a human donor in good health (CMV status not recorded). Some clones in this sample may be carry-over from other donors' samples. CDR3s leave out the opening cysteine and the closing phenylalanine or tryptophan.

TRBV20-1,TRBJ2-7,SARSLTNPSYEQY
TRBV7-2,TRBJ2-2,AAKGVGGPTGELF
TRBV19,TRBJ1-2,ASRGGESRPFNYGYT
TRBV5-1,TRBJ1-2,ASSLFRMNYGYT
TRBV7-3,TRBJ2-1,ASSRTRDFNEQF
TRBV7-9,TRBJ2-1,ASSFGSSIQF
TRBV7-9,TRBJ2-3,AGKTSPSTDTQY
TRBV7-2,TRBJ2-7,ASSRGRGDEQY
TRBV12-3/TRBV12-4,TRBJ2-3,ASSPGADTDTQY
TRBV2,TRBJ2-1,ASRLAGVGEQF
TRBV2,TRBJ2-5,ASSPAEPQETQY
TRBV30,TRBJ2-5,AWSLRTSGSMETQY
TRBV12-3/TRBV12-4,TRBJ2-2,ASSLGNSNTGELF
TRBV12-3/TRBV12-4,TRBJ2-5,ASSWTRQMETQY
TRBV7-2,TRBJ1-1,ASSLSPGGTPEAF
TRBV20-1,TRBJ2-5,SAGRDSFTQETQY
TRBV14,TRBJ1-6,ASSHRGPYNSPLH
TRBV6-2/TRBV6-3,TRBJ1-1,ASIKRTGWRAF
TRBV20-1,TRBJ2-5,SARDRPGGTETQY
TRBV4-1,TRBJ2-2,ASSQPGTSGGELF
TRBV15,TRBJ1-2,ATSSDYGYT
TRBV6-1,TRBJ2-1,ASTSGHSSSYNEQF
TRBV7-2,TRBJ1-2,ASSLQMGHANYGYT
TRBV5-3,TRBJ1-1,ASKGGVGRNTEAF
TRBV6-5,TRBJ2-3,ASSYEAGGPSTQY
TRBV18,TRBJ1-2,ASSPETGGNYGYT
TRBV7-9,TRBJ2-7,ASSLELAANEQY
TRBV24-1,TRBJ2-5,ATSDLPGLQETQY
TRBV24-1,TRBJ2-2,ATSDRDTNTGELF
TRBV5-1,TRBJ2-5,ASSQLAGIQETQY
TRBV11-1,TRBJ1-2,ASSSLDRGHGGYT
TRBV11-3,TRBJ2-1,ASSLGPRDEQF
TRBV20-1,TRBJ2-5,SARDPWTEETQY
TRBV7-9,TRBJ1-5,ASSLGGGGADSNQPQH
TRBV27,TRBJ1-2,ASSSPGGTNYGYT
TRBV29-1,TRBJ2-3,SARRGGSGGSTDTQY
TRBV10-3,TRBJ1-4,AISDGGQSNEKLF
TRBV6-6,TRBJ1-1,ASSYSTEAF
TRBV20-1,TRBJ2-5,SASPGTSGRGETQY
TRBV4-1,TRBJ1-1,ASSPRPSNTEAF
TRBV4-2,TRBJ2-5,ASSPRGGTQETQY
TRBV7-2,TRBJ2-5,ASSRDGLKETQY
TRBV11-3,TRBJ2-3,ASSPPGWGRFADTQY
TRBV6-2/TRBV6-3,TRBJ2-7,ASNGQGPGEQY
TRBV6-5,TRBJ1-1,ASSYEGGRPKTF
TRBV2,TRBJ1-6,ASSGGSSYNSPLH
TRBV6-4,TRBJ1-2,ASSLTPGNSYGYT
TRBV4-1,TRBJ2-5,ASSHGSIQETQY
TRBV7-2,TRBJ1-5,ASSRDRVQQPQH
TRBV20-1,TRBJ1-2,SARGGGRDGDNYGYT
TRBV5-1,TRBJ2-3,ASSSIRLADTQY
TRBV7-2,TRBJ2-3,ASTLASGGNTQY
TRBV7-8,TRBJ1-5,ASSLTVRVSQPQH
TRBV11-2,TRBJ2-5,ASSFATPSTETQY
TRBV4-3,TRBJ2-1,ASSQTGLANHNEQF
TRBV6-1,TRBJ1-1,ASSKQGGNTEAF
TRBV7-3,TRBJ2-5,ASSLLIGETQY